Reported below is one T cell receptor (beta chain). The antigen is unknown. The CDR3 does not close with the conserved phenylalanine or tryptophan, likely indicating a read error. TCRdb passed the RACE reads through MiXCR, listing each CDR3 protein once. The sample consists of more than 90,000 distinct CDR3 sequences, 10% of them appearing once. V was cut by 1 base and J by 7 bases, with 11 bases left in between. The CDR3 is 15 residues long. Time point described: patch test 1, 2 weeks after DPC sensitization. The treatment is: therapeutic diphenylcyclopropenone sensitization with weekly scalp DPC. The data belong to a study of human T cells and chemical hapten exposure. Study-wide background: Sensitization involved placing 2% DPC onto a roughly 2 cm by roughly 2 cm region of upper inner arm skin. Reading of the patch tests, which applied 0.01% DPC to the upper back, occurred at 6 days. Largely, small differences in pooled library volume made per-sample TCR yields vary. Notes on the study in general: The study found expanded TCRs formed significantly more large CDR3 similarity clusters than controls.

The V call is TRBV12-3 or TRBV12-4, the J call TRBJ1-6; D may be TRBD1 (6 bases). The sequence came from a man aged 35 to 55 with alopecia areata. Some clones in this sample may be carry-over from other donors' samples. The sample here was whole blood, taken in connection with sensitization to the hapten diphenylcyclopropenone (DPC). The CDR3 bases are TGTGCCAGCAGTTTAGAGGGGGAGACGAATTCACCCCTCCACTCT. This translates into CASSLEGETNSPLHS.